The clone carrying this TCR beta chain was picked up a small number of times. Its antigen is still unknown. Attachment of unique molecular identifiers to individual cDNA molecules was performed. Via MiXCR, TCRdb re-called the 5' RACE reads, giving one row per CDR3 protein. Here the sample spans tens of thousands of distinct CDR3 sequences, around 15% being singletons. The data stem from a study of early T cells in non-severe SARS-CoV-2 infection. Turning to the study itself: The chains were unpaired, and the sequenced material was bulk RNA from unsorted whole blood. Study-level findings and limits: Anti-spike CD8 specificities were favored by VDJdb matching, whose results missed private and CD4 specificities.

This CDR3 spans 14 amino acids. V shed 10 bases and J shed 0 bases, with 13 bases lying between them. Germline CDR1 is ENHRY and CDR2 is SYGVKD. This rearrangement joins TRBV10-3 to TRBJ2-1; tentatively, D is TRBD2 (6 bases). The sequence derives from an adult who was a healthcare worker with PCR-confirmed SARS-CoV-2 infection or an uninfected control (not recorded which). Material: whole blood. The CDR3 sequence is CATTGGNSYNEQFF. In DNA, the CDR3 is TGTGCCACTACCGGGGGAAACTCCTACAATGAGCAGTTCTTC.